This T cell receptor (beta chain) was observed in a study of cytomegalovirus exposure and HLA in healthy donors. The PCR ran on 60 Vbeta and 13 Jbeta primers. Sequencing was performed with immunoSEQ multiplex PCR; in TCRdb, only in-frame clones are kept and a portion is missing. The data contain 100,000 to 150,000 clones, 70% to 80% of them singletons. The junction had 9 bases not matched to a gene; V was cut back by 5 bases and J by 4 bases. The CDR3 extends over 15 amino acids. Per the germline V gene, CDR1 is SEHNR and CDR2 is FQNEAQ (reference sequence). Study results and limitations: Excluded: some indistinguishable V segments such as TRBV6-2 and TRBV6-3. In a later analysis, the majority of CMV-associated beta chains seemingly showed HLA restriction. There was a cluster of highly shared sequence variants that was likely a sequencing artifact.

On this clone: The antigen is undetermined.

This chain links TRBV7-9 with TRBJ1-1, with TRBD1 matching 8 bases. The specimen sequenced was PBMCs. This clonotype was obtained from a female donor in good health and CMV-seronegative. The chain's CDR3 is CASSIGDRLGTEAFF. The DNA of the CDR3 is TGTGCCAGCAGCATCGGGGACAGGCTGGGCACTGAAGCTTTCTTT. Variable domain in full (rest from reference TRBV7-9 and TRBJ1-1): DTGVSQNPRHKITKRGQNVTFRCDPISEHNRLYWYRQTLGQGPEFLTYFQNEAQLEKSRLLSDRFSAERPKGSFSTLEIQRTEQGDSAMYLCASSIGDRLGTEAFFGQGTRLTVV.